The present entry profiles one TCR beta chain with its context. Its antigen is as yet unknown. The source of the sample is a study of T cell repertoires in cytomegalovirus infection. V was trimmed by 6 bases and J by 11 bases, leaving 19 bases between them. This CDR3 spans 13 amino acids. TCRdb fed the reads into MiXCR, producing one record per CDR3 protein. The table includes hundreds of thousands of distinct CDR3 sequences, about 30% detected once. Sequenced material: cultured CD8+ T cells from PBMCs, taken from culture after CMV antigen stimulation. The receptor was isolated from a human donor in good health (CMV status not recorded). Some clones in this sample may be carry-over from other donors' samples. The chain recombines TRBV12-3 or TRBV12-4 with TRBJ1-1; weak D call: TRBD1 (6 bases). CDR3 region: CASSSPDRLVAFF. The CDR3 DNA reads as TGTGCCAGCAGCTCTCCTGACAGGCTGGTGGCTTTCTTT.